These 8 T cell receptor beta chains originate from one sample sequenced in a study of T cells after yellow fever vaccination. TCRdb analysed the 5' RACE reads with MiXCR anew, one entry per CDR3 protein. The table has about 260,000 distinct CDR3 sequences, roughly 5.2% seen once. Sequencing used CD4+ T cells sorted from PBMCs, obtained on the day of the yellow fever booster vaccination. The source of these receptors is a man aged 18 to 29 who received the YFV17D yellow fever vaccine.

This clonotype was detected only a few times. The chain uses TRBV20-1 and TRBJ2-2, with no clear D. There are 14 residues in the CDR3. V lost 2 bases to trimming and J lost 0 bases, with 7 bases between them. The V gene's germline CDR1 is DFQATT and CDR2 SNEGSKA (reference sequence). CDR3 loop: CSARRTANTGELFF. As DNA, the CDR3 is TGCAGTGCTAGAAGAACAGCGAACACCGGGGAGCTGTTTTTT.

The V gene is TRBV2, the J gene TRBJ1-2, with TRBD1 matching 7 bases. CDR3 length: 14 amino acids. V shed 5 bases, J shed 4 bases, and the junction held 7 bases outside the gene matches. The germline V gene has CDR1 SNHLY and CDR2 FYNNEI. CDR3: CASSPQTGLYGYTF. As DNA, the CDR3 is TGTGCCAGCAGTCCACAGACAGGGCTCTATGGCTACACCTTC.

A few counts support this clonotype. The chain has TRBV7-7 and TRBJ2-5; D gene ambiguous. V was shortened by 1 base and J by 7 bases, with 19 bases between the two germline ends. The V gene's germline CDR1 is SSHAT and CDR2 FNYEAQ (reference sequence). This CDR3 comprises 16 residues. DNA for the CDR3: TGTGCCAGCAGCTTAGTAGGCGACCCTACTCACGGGACCCAGTACTTC. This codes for CASSLVGDPTHGTQYF. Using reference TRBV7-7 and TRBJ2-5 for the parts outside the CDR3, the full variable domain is GAGVSQSPRYKVTKRGQDVTLRCDPISSHATLYWYQQALGQGPEFLTYFNYEAQPDKSGLPSDRFSAERPEGSISTLTIQRTEQRDSAMYRCASSLVGDPTHGTQYFGPGTRLLVL.

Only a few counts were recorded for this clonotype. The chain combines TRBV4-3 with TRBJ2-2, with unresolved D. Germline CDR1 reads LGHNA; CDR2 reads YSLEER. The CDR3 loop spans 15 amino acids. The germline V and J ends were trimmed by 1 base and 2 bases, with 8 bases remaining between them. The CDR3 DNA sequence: TGCGCCAGCAGCCAAGCGGGTCCTAACACCGGGGAGCTGTTTTTT. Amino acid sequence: CASSQAGPNTGELFF.

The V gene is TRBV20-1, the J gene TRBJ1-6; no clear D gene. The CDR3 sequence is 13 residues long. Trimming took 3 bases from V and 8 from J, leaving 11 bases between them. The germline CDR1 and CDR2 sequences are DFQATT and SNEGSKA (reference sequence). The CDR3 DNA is TGCAGTGCTAGCACCCTCCAATATTCACCCCTCCACTTT. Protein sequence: CSASTLQYSPLHF.

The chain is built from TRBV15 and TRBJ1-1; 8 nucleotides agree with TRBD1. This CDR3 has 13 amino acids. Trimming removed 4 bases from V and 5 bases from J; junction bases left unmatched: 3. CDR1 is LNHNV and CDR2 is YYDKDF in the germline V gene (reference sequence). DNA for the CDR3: TGTGCCACCAGCATAACAGGGGGAACTGAAGCTTTCTTT. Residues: CATSITGGTEAFF.

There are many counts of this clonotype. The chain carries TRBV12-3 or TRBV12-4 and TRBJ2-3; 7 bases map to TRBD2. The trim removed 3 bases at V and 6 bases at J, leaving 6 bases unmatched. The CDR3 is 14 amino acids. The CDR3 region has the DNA TGTGCCAGCAGTTTCGGCGGGGGAGCGGATACGCAGTATTTT. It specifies CASSFGGGADTQYF.

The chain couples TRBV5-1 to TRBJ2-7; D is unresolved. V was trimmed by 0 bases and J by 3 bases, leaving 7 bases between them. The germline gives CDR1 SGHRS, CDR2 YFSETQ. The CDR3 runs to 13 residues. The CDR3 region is CASSLAFGYEQYF. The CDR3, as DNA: TGCGCCAGCAGCTTGGCTTTTGGCTACGAGCAGTACTTC. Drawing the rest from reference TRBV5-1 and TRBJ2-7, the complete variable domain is KAGVTQTPRYLIKTRGQQVTLSCSPISGHRSVSWYQQTPGQGLQFLFEYFSETQRNKGNFPGRFSGRQFSNSRSEMNVSTLELGDSALYLCASSLAFGYEQYFGPGTRLTVT.